The 30 T cell receptor beta chains below all came from one sample that was sequenced in a study of cytomegalovirus exposure and HLA in healthy donors. The data were produced by immunoSEQ multiplex PCR, yet TCRdb's version contains in-frame clones alone and is incomplete. In the table there are around 250,000 clones, 85% to 90% of which are singletons. The specimen sequenced was PBMCs. These receptors were collected from a woman between 18 and 29 years old in good health and CMV-seronegative.

The rearrangement joins TRBV13 to TRBJ2-2; D uncertain. The CDR3 has 13 residues. Per germline, CDR1 PRHDT and CDR2 FYEKMQ (reference sequence). Trimming stripped 5 bases from V and 1 base from J, with 5 bases between. This CDR3 is CASSQLNTGELFF. CDR3 in DNA: TGTGCCAGCAGCCAACTGAACACCGGGGAGCTGTTTTTT.

This chain links TRBV27 with TRBJ1-6; D ambiguous. Trimming took off 2 bases at V and 7 bases at J, with 9 bases between the two ends. This CDR3 spans 14 amino acids. From germline, CDR1 is MNHEY and CDR2 SMNVEV (reference sequence). The CDR3 loop is CASSLGLENSPLHF. The CDR3 DNA is TGTGCCAGCAGTTTAGGACTGGAAAATTCACCCCTCCACTTT.

The rearrangement links TRBV28 to TRBJ2-3; the D gene is possibly TRBD2 (7 bases). Trimming removed 4 bases from V and 1 base from J, with 12 bases in between. The CDR3 has 15 amino acids. Germline CDR1 reads MDHEN; CDR2 reads SYDVKM. The CDR3 nucleotides are TGTGCCAGCAGTTCCCGGGGGGCGGGCACAGATACGCAGTATTTT. This sequence encodes CASSSRGAGTDTQYF.

This chain links TRBV6-5 with TRBJ2-7, with D possibly matching TRBD2 (5 bases). The germline CDR1 and CDR2 sequences are MNHEY and SVGAGI. The length of the CDR3 is 14 residues. V was pared by 0 bases and J by 5 bases, with 11 bases between. CDR3 nucleotide sequence: TGTGCCAGCAGTTACTCGGGCCTAGCCCACGAGCAGTACGTC. Translating it yields CASSYSGLAHEQYV.

The chain employs TRBV5-1 and TRBJ1-2; tentative D call: TRBD1 (6 bases). This CDR3 has 16 residues. Germline loops: CDR1 SGHRS, CDR2 YFSETQ. Trimming took 4 bases from V and 4 from J, leaving 20 bases between them. CDR3 protein: CASSTGVGAFIYGYTF. DNA for the CDR3: TGCGCCAGCAGCACGGGCGTGGGGGCTTTTATCTATGGCTACACCTTC.

The chain recombines TRBV7-2 with TRBJ1-3; D may be TRBD1 (5 bases). Trimming removed 5 bases at V and 0 bases at J, with 8 bases between. Germline V CDR1 and CDR2: SGHTA, FQGNSA. This CDR3 is built from 14 residues. CDR3: CASSPDISGNTIYF. The CDR3 region has the DNA TGTGCCAGCAGCCCGGACATCTCTGGAAACACCATATATTTT.

The chain links TRBV2 to TRBJ2-1, with D tentatively TRBD1 (6 bases). This CDR3 has 12 residues. V was trimmed by 6 bases and J by 13 bases, leaving 16 bases between them. Looked up from germline, CDR1 is SNHLY and CDR2 is FYNNEI. The CDR3 DNA follows: TGTGCCAGCAGCGACGACAGGACAGAACAGTTCTTC. Its translation is CASSDDRTEQFF.

The chain employs TRBV7-2 and TRBJ2-1; D unclear. V was trimmed by 4 bases and J by 6 bases, leaving 16 bases between them. This CDR3 region has 15 residues. Germline V gene lookup returns CDR1 SGHTA and CDR2 FQGNSA. The CDR3 loop is CASSSRVAVGNEQFF. The CDR3 DNA reads TGTGCCAGCAGCTCCCGGGTCGCCGTAGGCAATGAGCAGTTCTTC.

This clone was observed once. The rearrangement links TRBV19 to TRBJ2-2, with D possibly being TRBD1 (6 bases). The V end lost 6 bases, the J end lost 7 bases, and 24 bases lay between the germline ends. The CDR3 length is 17 residues. Per the germline V gene, CDR1 is LNHDA and CDR2 is SQIVND (reference sequence). The CDR3 region has the DNA TGTGCCAGTAGAAGGGGCCCCCCACAGCAACAGGGCGGGGAGCTGTTTTTT. Protein: CASRRGPPQQQGGELFF.

The chain joins TRBV6-6 to TRBJ1-1; D remains unclear. Germline assignment: CDR1 MNHNY and CDR2 SVGAGI (reference sequence). The CDR3 length is 13 residues. The V and J ends lost 4 bases and 2 bases respectively, with 8 bases between them. The CDR3 sequence: CASSSPRNTEAFF. The CDR3 DNA sequence: TGTGCCAGCAGTTCCCCGAGAAACACTGAAGCTTTCTTT.

V gene TRBV19 combines with J gene TRBJ1-6; D is ambiguous. This CDR3 is 15 amino acids long. The germline CDR1 and CDR2 sequences are LNHDA and SQIVND (reference sequence). The V end was cut by 2 bases, the J end by 4 bases, with 9 bases between. In nucleotides, the CDR3 is TGTGCCAGTAGTATAACCAGGACTTATAATTCACCCCTCCACTTT. It is translated as CASSITRTYNSPLHF.

The rearrangement links TRBV4-1 to TRBJ1-4, with D perhaps matching TRBD1 (6 bases). The germline V and J ends were trimmed by 3 bases and 8 bases, with 16 bases remaining between them. This CDR3 is built from 15 residues. Looked up from germline, CDR1 is MGHRA and CDR2 is YSYEKL. CDR3 sequence: CASSQTTGGGEKLFF. The DNA of the CDR3 is TGCGCCAGCAGCCAGACGACAGGCGGGGGCGAAAAACTGTTTTTT.

The chain uses TRBV19 and TRBJ1-5; 8 nucleotides line up with TRBD1. V shed 8 bases, J shed 1 base, and the junction held 7 bases outside the gene matches. Germline V gene lookup returns CDR1 LNHDA and CDR2 SQIVND (reference sequence). CDR3 size: 15 residues. CDR3 sequence: CASVPQGASNQPQHF. For the CDR3, the DNA is TGTGCCAGTGTCCCCCAGGGGGCGAGCAATCAGCCCCAGCATTTT.

The rearrangement links TRBV28 to TRBJ1-2, with a tentative D call TRBD1 (5 bases). This CDR3 region has 15 residues. Trimming pared 4 bases from V and 1 base from J, leaving 13 bases between. The V gene's germline CDR1 is MDHEN and CDR2 SYDVKM. CDR3 nucleotides: TGTGCCAGCAGTTCACCCCGGGGGGGTAACTATGGCTACACCTTC. It translates to CASSSPRGGNYGYTF.

The chain combines TRBV6-1 with TRBJ1-1; D is unresolved. V was cut by 5 bases and J by 1 base, with 8 bases left in between. Germline CDR1 is MNHNS and CDR2 is SASEGT. CDR3 length: 13 residues. CDR3 sequence (DNA): TGTGCCAGCAGTTTAGACAAGAACACTGAAGCTTTCTTT. It translates to CASSLDKNTEAFF.

V gene TRBV6-1 combines with J gene TRBJ2-7; D ambiguous. Trimming took 2 bases from V and 2 from J, leaving 10 bases between them. The CDR3 consists of 14 residues. Per germline, CDR1 MNHNS and CDR2 SASEGT. The CDR3: CASSENSQAYEQYV. The DNA for the CDR3 is TGTGCCAGCAGTGAAAATTCGCAGGCCTACGAGCAGTACGTC.

The chain couples TRBV27 to TRBJ2-3; the match to TRBD2 covers 9 bases. From germline, CDR1 is MNHEY and CDR2 SMNVEV (reference sequence). The CDR3 is 15 residues long. With 6 bases clipped from V and 1 base from J, the junction kept 5 bases outside the gene matches. The CDR3 sequence: CASRRLAVGTDTQYF. DNA of the CDR3: TGTGCCAGCAGACGACTAGCGGTGGGCACAGATACGCAGTATTTT.

The V and J genes are TRBV7-9 and TRBJ2-7; 7 nucleotides agree with TRBD1. The junction had 3 bases not matched to a gene; V was cut back by 2 bases and J by 5 bases. CDR1 is SEHNR and CDR2 is FQNEAQ in the germline V gene (reference sequence). This CDR3 contains 13 residues. In DNA form, the CDR3 reads TGTGCCAGCAGCTTAAGGGGGCAGAACGAGCAGTACGTC. Its protein product is CASSLRGQNEQYV.

The chain's CDR3 is CASSHGYNEQFF. CDR3 DNA sequence: TGCGCCAGCAGCCACGGTTACAATGAGCAGTTCTTC. The rearrangement joins TRBV4-1 to TRBJ2-1, with unresolved D. Germline CDR1 reads MGHRA; CDR2 reads YSYEKL. This CDR3 spans 12 amino acids. V lost 3 bases and J 4 bases, leaving 4 bases between the germline ends.

The J gene is TRBJ2-7, the V gene TRBV19, with D possibly matching TRBD1 (6 bases). Trimming pared 7 bases from V and 2 bases from J, leaving 12 bases between. The CDR3 runs 13 residues. From germline, CDR1 is LNHDA and CDR2 SQIVND (reference sequence). CDR3 DNA sequence: TGTGCCAGTAAGGCAGGGGCCACCTACGAGCAGTACTTC. Translating gives CASKAGATYEQYF.

This rearrangement joins TRBV9 to TRBJ1-1; 8 positions match TRBD1. The CDR3 consists of 16 residues. CDR1 is SGDLS and CDR2 is YYNGEE in the germline V gene. The J segment lost 3 bases and the V segment lost 4 bases, leaving 11 bases of the junction unmatched. The CDR3 sequence is CASSQTNPGGHTEAFF. The CDR3 DNA follows: TGTGCCAGCAGCCAAACCAACCCAGGGGGCCACACTGAAGCTTTCTTT.

J is TRBJ1-2 and V is TRBV2; a weak D match, TRBD1 (6 bases). The CDR3 is made up of 14 amino acids. Germline V gene lookup returns CDR1 SNHLY and CDR2 FYNNEI. The V end was cut by 3 bases, the J end by 6 bases, with 14 bases between. CDR3 coding DNA: TGTGCCAGCAGTGAGCAACAGGGATTGGATGGCTACACCTTC. Translation: CASSEQQGLDGYTF.

V gene TRBV10-3 combines with J gene TRBJ2-7, with 7 bases fitting TRBD1. Germline-derived CDR1 and CDR2 are ENHRY and SYGVKD. V shed 0 bases, J shed 3 bases, and the junction held 2 bases outside the gene matches. CDR3 length equals 14 residues. CDR3 bases: TGTGCCATCAGTGAGTCTAACAGGGGCTACGAGCAGTACGTC. Its protein product is CAISESNRGYEQYV.

The chain uses TRBV28 and TRBJ2-5, with D uncertain. Germline-derived CDR1 and CDR2 are MDHEN and SYDVKM. The V end lost 2 bases, the J end lost 7 bases, and 11 bases lay between the germline ends. The CDR3 has 13 amino acids. The CDR3 region has the DNA TGTGCCAGCAGTTTAGGCTGGAGTGGGACCCAGTACTTC. Protein sequence: CASSLGWSGTQYF.

This clone was counted only a few times. The rearrangement joins TRBV19 to TRBJ1-2, with TRBD1 matching 11 bases. CDR1 is LNHDA, CDR2 SQIVND, per germline (reference sequence). J was trimmed by 7 bases and V by 3 bases; bases with no gene match: 19. CDR3 length: 19 residues. CDR3 in amino acids: CASSIWAGQGVFTAGGYTF. The CDR3 nucleotides read TGTGCCAGTAGTATCTGGGCGGGACAGGGGGTCTTTACGGCAGGTGGCTACACCTTC.

In nucleotides, the CDR3 is TGTGCCAGCAAAGTGGGCAACAACTATGGCTACACCTTC. It translates to CASKVGNNYGYTF. The V and J genes are TRBV6-1 and TRBJ1-2; D is ambiguous. Germline lookup yields CDR1 MNHNS and CDR2 SASEGT. V was pared by 7 bases and J by 2 bases, with 11 bases between. The CDR3 runs to 13 residues.

This sequence joins TRBV28 and TRBJ1-2; D gene uncertain. The CDR3 length is 14 residues. Trimming stripped 4 bases from V and 3 bases from J, with 12 bases between. Germline V gene lookup returns CDR1 MDHEN and CDR2 SYDVKM. The CDR3 protein is CASSSIGEYYGYTF. DNA of the CDR3: TGTGCCAGCAGTTCTATCGGGGAATACTATGGCTACACCTTC.

This chain's CDR3 is CASSLGQGFNEKLFF. CDR3 nucleotides: TGTGCCAGCAGTTTAGGACAGGGGTTTAATGAAAAACTGTTTTTT. The chain joins TRBV6-1 to TRBJ1-4; 9 positions agree with TRBD1. After removal of 5 bases from V and 4 bases from J, the junction contained 5 bases not matched to a gene. Germline CDR1 and CDR2: MNHNS and SASEGT. The CDR3 extends over 15 amino acids.

This clone was recorded only once. The chain joins TRBV29-1 to TRBJ2-1; D may be TRBD1 (6 bases). Germline loops: CDR1 SQVTM, CDR2 ANQGSEA. There are 14 residues in the CDR3. V lost 7 bases, J lost 0 bases, and 13 bases lay in between. The CDR3 sequence is CSAAQGSSYNEQFF. Written as DNA, the CDR3 is TGCAGCGCCGCGCAGGGGAGCTCCTACAATGAGCAGTTCTTC.

The rearrangement joins TRBV7-5 to TRBJ2-7; TRBD2, as called in the table, went unchecked against the DNA. TRBV7-5 constitutes a pseudogene. This CDR3 comprises 14 residues. DNA for the CDR3: TGTGTCAGAAGCTTACCCGCTAGCAACCACGAGCAGTACGTC. Residues: CVRSLPASNHEQYV.